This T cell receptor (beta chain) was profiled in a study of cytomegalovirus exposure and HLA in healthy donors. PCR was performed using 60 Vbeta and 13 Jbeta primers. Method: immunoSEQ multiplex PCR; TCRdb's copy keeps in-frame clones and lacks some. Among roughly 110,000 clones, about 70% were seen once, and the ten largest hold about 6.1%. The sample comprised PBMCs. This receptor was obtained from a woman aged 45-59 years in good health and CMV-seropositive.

The CDR3 reads CASSTTTGTSSYNEQFF. CDR3 DNA: TGTGCCAGCAGCACCACGACCGGGACTAGCAGCTACAATGAGCAGTTCTTC. This sequence joins TRBV9 and TRBJ2-1, with TRBD2 identical over 9 bases. Germline V gene data show CDR1 as SGDLS and CDR2 as YYNGEE. The CDR3 length is 17 residues. V shed 4 bases, J shed 3 bases, and the junction held 11 bases outside the gene matches. The whole variable domain, remainder taken from reference TRBV9 and TRBJ2-1, is DSGVTQTPKHLITATGQRVTLRCSPRSGDLSVYWYQQSLDQGLQFLIQYYNGEERAKGNILERFSAQQFPDLHSELNLSSLELGDSALYFCASSTTTGTSSYNEQFFGPGTRLTVL.